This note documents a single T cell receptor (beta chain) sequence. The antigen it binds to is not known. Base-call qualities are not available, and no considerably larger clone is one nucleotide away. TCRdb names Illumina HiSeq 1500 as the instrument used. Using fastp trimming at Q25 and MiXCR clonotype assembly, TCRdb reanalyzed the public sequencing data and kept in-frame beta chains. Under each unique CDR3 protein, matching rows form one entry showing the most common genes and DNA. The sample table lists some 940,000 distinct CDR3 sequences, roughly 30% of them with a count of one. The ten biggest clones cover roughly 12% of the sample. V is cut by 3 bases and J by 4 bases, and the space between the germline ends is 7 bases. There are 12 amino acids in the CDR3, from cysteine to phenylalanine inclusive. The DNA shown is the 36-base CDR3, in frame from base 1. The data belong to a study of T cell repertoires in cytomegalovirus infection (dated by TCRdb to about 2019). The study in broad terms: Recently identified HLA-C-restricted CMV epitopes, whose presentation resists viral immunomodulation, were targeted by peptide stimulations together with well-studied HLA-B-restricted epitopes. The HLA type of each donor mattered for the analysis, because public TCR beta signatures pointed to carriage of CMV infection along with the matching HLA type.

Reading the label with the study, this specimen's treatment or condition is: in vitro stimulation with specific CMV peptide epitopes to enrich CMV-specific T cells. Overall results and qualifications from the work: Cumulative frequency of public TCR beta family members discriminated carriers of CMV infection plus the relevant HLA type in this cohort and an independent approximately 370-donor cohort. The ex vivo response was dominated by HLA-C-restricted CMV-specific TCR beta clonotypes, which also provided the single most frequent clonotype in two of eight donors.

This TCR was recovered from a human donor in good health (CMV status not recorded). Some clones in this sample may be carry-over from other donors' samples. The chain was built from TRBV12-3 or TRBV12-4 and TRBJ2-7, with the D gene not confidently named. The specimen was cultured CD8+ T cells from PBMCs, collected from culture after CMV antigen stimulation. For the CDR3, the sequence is CASSFVHYEQYF. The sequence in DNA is TGTGCCAGCAGTTTTGTACATTACGAGCAGTACTTC.